The 26 T cell receptor beta chains given below trace back to one sample, sequenced in a study of Ad26.COV2.S vaccination and SARS-CoV-2 variants (dated by TCRdb to the early 2020s). The meaning of the sample's time point label: individuals recovered from natural SARS-CoV-2 infection. The method behind the library was the immunoSEQ multiplex PCR assay. The table was pulled from immuneACCESS by TCRdb, which kept in-frame rearrangements only. Such tables lose some clones; where checked, under half of the loss comes from unresolved V genes, and the rest has no known cause. This sample comprises about 180,000 clones, roughly 89% of them detected only once. The top ten clonotypes cover about 5.9% of the sample. The sample was peripheral blood, taken after recovery from COVID-19. All receptors come from a human donor who had recovered from COVID-19.

This clone was seen a single time. The chain combines TRBV2 with TRBJ2-3; 8 nucleotides line up with TRBD2. This CDR3 has 15 amino acids. V gave up 7 bases and J gave up 4 bases; unmatched junction bases: 10. Germline values: CDR1 SNHLY, CDR2 FYNNEI. DNA for the CDR3: TGTGCCAGCACCCCCCTTCCAGCGGGGGCAGATACGCAGTATTTT. Amino acids: CASTPLPAGADTQYF.

This clone was seen more than once but under ten times. The rearrangement uses TRBV3-1 (or the pseudogene TRBV3-2) and TRBJ2-7, with TRBD2 matching 7 bases. The ends lost 4 bases at V and 3 bases at J; junction bases unmatched: 3. The CDR3 sequence is 13 residues long. In germline, CDR1 is LGHDT, CDR2 YNNKEL (reference sequence). CDR3 region: CASSLGGVYEQYF. In DNA, the CDR3 is TGTGCCAGCAGCCTGGGGGGGGTCTACGAGCAGTACTTC.

V is TRBV19 and J is TRBJ1-6; D uncertain. CDR3 size: 12 residues. Germline-derived CDR1 and CDR2 are LNHDA and SQIVND (reference sequence). Trimming took 7 bases from V and 5 from J, leaving 6 bases between them. CDR3 in amino acids: CASTDHNSPLHF. CDR3 sequence (DNA): TGTGCCAGTACAGACCATAATTCACCCCTCCACTTT.

J is TRBJ2-1 and V is TRBV19; 12 positions agree with TRBD2. Per germline, CDR1 LNHDA and CDR2 SQIVND (reference sequence). This CDR3 has 16 amino acids. V shed 3 bases, J shed 6 bases, and the junction held 6 bases outside the gene matches. The CDR3 loop reads CASSMGLAGLGNEQFF. Written as DNA, the CDR3 is TGTGCCAGTAGTATGGGACTAGCGGGCCTAGGCAATGAGCAGTTCTTC.

This sequence joins TRBV6-5 and TRBJ2-5; 8 bases line up with TRBD2. Losses at the gene ends were 3 bases for V and 1 base for J; bases not matched to a gene: 7. The CDR3 consists of 16 residues. CDR1 is MNHEY, CDR2 SVGAGI, per germline. The CDR3 is CASSYSIGRAQETQYF. CDR3 DNA sequence: TGTGCCAGCAGTTATAGTATCGGGAGGGCCCAAGAGACCCAGTACTTC.

The chain employs TRBV5-4 and TRBJ1-2; TRBD1 is a possible D gene (6 bases). This CDR3 region has 14 residues. Germline lookup yields CDR1 SGHNT and CDR2 YYREEE (reference sequence). Between the trimmed V and J ends, which lost 4 bases and 4 bases, there was a span of 14 bases. CDR3 residues: CASSPGAGSYGYTF. For the CDR3, the DNA is TGTGCCAGCAGCCCGGGGGCAGGGTCCTATGGCTACACCTTC.

The V and J genes are TRBV4-2 and TRBJ1-6, with D uncertain. Between the trimmed V and J ends, which lost 2 bases and 8 bases, there was a span of 16 bases. Germline-derived CDR1 and CDR2 are LGHNA and YNFKEQ. CDR3 size: 16 residues. The CDR3 DNA sequence: TGTGCCAGCAGCCAAACTTACAAGGCCGGGGATTCACCCCTCCACTTT. Translated: CASSQTYKAGDSPLHF.

The gene calls are TRBV5-5 and TRBJ2-7; D possibly corresponds to TRBD2 (6 bases). The CDR3 loop spans 15 amino acids. CDR1 SGHKS and CDR2 YYEKEE come from the germline V gene (reference sequence). V lost 0 bases and J lost 1, with 11 bases in between. The CDR3 spells CASSLGPGVSYEQYF. CDR3 coding DNA: TGTGCCAGCAGCTTGGGCCCGGGGGTTTCCTACGAGCAGTACTTC.

The genes are TRBV6-5 and TRBJ1-4; TRBD1 matches at 11 bases. V dropped 8 bases and J dropped 6; count of bases not matched to a gene: 8. Germline-derived CDR1 and CDR2 are MNHEY and SVGAGI. This CDR3 contains 15 residues. The CDR3 bases are TGTGCCAGCGGTCCCGGGACAGGGGGTTATGAAAAACTGTTTTTT. Translated, it gives CASGPGTGGYEKLFF.

A word on this clone: Other DNA sequences in the same sample also yield this CDR3. V gene TRBV5-6 combines with J gene TRBJ1-1; D call uncertain. V was cut by 0 bases and J by 1 base, with 4 bases left in between. CDR1 and CDR2 from the germline V gene are SGHDT and YYEEEE. The CDR3 length is 13 residues. The DNA for the CDR3 is TGTGCCAGCAGCTTGGGAGGGAACACTGAAGCTTTCTTT. Encoded protein: CASSLGGNTEAFF.

This clone has more than one count but fewer than ten. V and J are TRBV6-6 and TRBJ2-5; 16 bases align to TRBD2. CDR1 is MNHNY and CDR2 is SVGAGI in the germline V gene (reference sequence). Unmatched junction bases numbered 2, after V lost 2 bases and J lost 5 bases. CDR3 length equals 16 residues. CDR3 amino acids: CASSYGTSGRGETQYF. CDR3 bases: TGTGCCAGCAGTTACGGGACTAGCGGGAGGGGGGAGACCCAGTACTTC.

The chain couples TRBV20-1 to TRBJ1-1; D unresolved. The CDR3 extends over 10 amino acids. V was trimmed by 5 bases and J by 11 bases, leaving 12 bases between them. The germline V gene encodes CDR1 DFQATT and CDR2 SNEGSKA (reference sequence). CDR3 coding DNA: TGCAGTGCTGACGGGGTAAATGCTTTCTTT. Its translation is CSADGVNAFF.

This clone appeared a few times. V is TRBV19 and J is TRBJ1-6; 8 positions match TRBD1. CDR1 LNHDA and CDR2 SQIVND come from the germline V gene (reference sequence). The CDR3 loop spans 14 amino acids. Trimming removed 1 base from V and 10 bases from J; junction bases left unmatched: 3. In DNA form, the CDR3 reads TGTGCCAGTAGTATAGCACAGGGGGAATCACCCCTCCACTTT. This translates into CASSIAQGESPLHF.

The chain recombines TRBV7-3 with TRBJ1-1; D call uncertain. Between the trimmed V and J ends, which lost 2 bases and 3 bases, there was a span of 7 bases. Germline CDR1 reads SGHTA; CDR2 reads FQGTGA. The CDR3 contains 13 residues. CDR3: CASSLQEDTEAFF. For the CDR3, the DNA is TGTGCCAGCAGCTTACAAGAGGACACTGAAGCTTTCTTT.

The chain is built from TRBV7-9 and TRBJ2-2, with 9 bases fitting TRBD1. CDR1 and CDR2 from the germline V gene are SEHNR and FQNEAQ (reference sequence). The CDR3 loop spans 18 amino acids. V lost 8 bases to trimming and J lost 3 bases; unmatched junction nucleotides: 16. CDR3 sequence: CASLSGTGISGDTGELFF. CDR3 nucleotides: TGTGCCAGCTTATCCGGGACAGGGATATCAGGGGACACCGGGGAGCTGTTTTTT.

The chain employs TRBV2 and TRBJ1-3; D ambiguous. V lost 6 bases and J lost 0, with 21 bases in between. Germline V lookup: CDR1 SNHLY, CDR2 FYNNEI. The CDR3 consists of 18 residues. The CDR3 sequence is CASRESIYMEPSGNTIYF. CDR3 bases: TGTGCCAGCAGAGAGAGTATATATATGGAGCCCTCTGGAAACACCATATATTTT.

The rearrangement links TRBV6-2 or TRBV6-3 to TRBJ2-7; the match to TRBD2 covers 9 bases. With V trimmed by 6 bases and J by 7 bases, 13 bases remained unmatched. The V gene's germline CDR1 is MNHEY and CDR2 SVGEGT. The CDR3 extends over 15 amino acids. The CDR3 coding sequence is TGTGCCAGCAGCCGCCCCCGGATAGCGGGAGAAGAGCAGTACTTC. This gives the protein CASSRPRIAGEEQYF.

This clone was detected once. The chain carries TRBV27 and TRBJ1-2; D remains ambiguous. The ends were cut back, 2 bases at V and 5 bases at J, with 6 bases in the middle. The CDR3 runs 12 residues. Germline V gene lookup returns CDR1 MNHEY and CDR2 SMNVEV (reference sequence). This chain's CDR3 is CASSLKGYGYTF. The CDR3 bases are TGTGCCAGCAGTTTAAAAGGGTATGGCTACACCTTC.

Points on this clone: At the DNA level, this CDR3 is encoded by other sequences in the same sample as well. J is TRBJ2-7 and V is TRBV7-9, with D perhaps matching TRBD1 (6 bases). The CDR3 has 13 residues. Germline values: CDR1 SEHNR, CDR2 FQNEAQ (reference sequence). Trimming pared 5 bases from V and 2 bases from J, leaving 10 bases between. The CDR3 bases are TGTGCCAGCAGCCTACAGGGCACCTACGAGCAGTACTTC. Protein: CASSLQGTYEQYF.

The CDR3 sequence: CASSLGHYNEQFF. CDR3 coding DNA: TGTGCCAGCAGCTTGGGCCATTACAATGAGCAGTTCTTC. The chain recombines TRBV5-6 with TRBJ2-1; D not certain. CDR1 and CDR2 (germline): SGHDT, YYEEEE. The CDR3 covers 13 residues. V was clipped by 0 bases and J by 4 bases, with 5 bases between them.

The chain is built from TRBV5-1 and TRBJ2-7, with D perhaps TRBD1 (5 bases). V was cut by 0 bases and J by 1 base, with 8 bases left in between. The germline CDR1 and CDR2 sequences are SGHRS and YFSETQ. CDR3 length: 14 amino acids. CDR3 region: CASSLGGLSYEQYF. DNA of the CDR3: TGCGCCAGCAGCTTGGGGGGCTTATCCTACGAGCAGTACTTC.

The chain joins TRBV5-1 to TRBJ1-1; no clear D. CDR3 length: 14 residues. Germline CDR1 is SGHRS and CDR2 is YFSETQ. V shed 2 bases and J shed 3 bases, with 11 bases lying between them. For the CDR3, the DNA is TGCGCCAGCAGCTTCCGAGGGATTGACACTGAAGCTTTCTTT. Translation: CASSFRGIDTEAFF.

This clone was observed at least ten times. The chain employs TRBV30 and TRBJ2-7; TRBD1 matches 10 bases. The CDR3 runs to 17 residues. CDR1 is GTSNPN and CDR2 is SVGIG in the germline V gene (reference sequence). V lost 4 bases and J lost 1; bases outside the gene matches: 13. The CDR3 coding sequence is TGTGCCTGGAACGGGACAGGGGTAAGGGCTCCTTCCTACGAGCAGTACTTC. Amino acids: CAWNGTGVRAPSYEQYF.

The chain combines TRBV7-8 with TRBJ2-5; tentative D call: TRBD1 (5 bases). Germline V lookup: CDR1 SGHVS, CDR2 FQNEAQ. The CDR3 has 15 amino acids. V lost 1 base and J lost 1, with 10 bases in between. The CDR3 reads CASSLGPRVQETQYF. CDR3 DNA: TGTGCCAGCAGCTTAGGTCCCAGGGTCCAAGAGACCCAGTACTTC.

This sequence joins TRBV6-5 and TRBJ2-3; maybe TRBD2 (6 bases). There are 13 residues in the CDR3. V lost 2 bases and J lost 6, with 9 bases in between. The V gene's germline CDR1 is MNHEY and CDR2 SVGAGI. This chain's CDR3 is CASSYGGSDTQYF. For the CDR3, the DNA is TGTGCCAGCAGTTACGGGGGGTCGGATACGCAGTATTTT.

This chain links TRBV9 with TRBJ1-1; D is possibly TRBD1 (5 bases). Germline lookup yields CDR1 SGDLS and CDR2 YYNGEE. CDR3 size: 14 residues. V was cut by 8 bases and J by 7 bases, with 21 bases left in between. The CDR3 coding sequence is TGTGCCAGTTCAGGTCAGGGCACCGATCTTGAAGCTTTCTTT. This gives the protein CASSGQGTDLEAFF.